Below are 3 T cell receptor beta chains sequenced from a single sample in a study of control samples from healthy donors and cancer patients. Using immunoSEQ multiplex PCR, the repertoire was profiled, and TCRdb retains in-frame clones only, with some absent. Of about 130,000 clones in the sample, roughly 84% were seen once. Sequencing was done on a sample of blood. The receptors stem from a man between 18 and 29 years old in good health.

The V and J genes are TRBV18 and TRBJ2-1, with TRBD1 identical over 8 bases. Germline V gene lookup returns CDR1 KGHSH and CDR2 LQKENI. The CDR3 has 17 amino acids. V lost 3 bases and J lost 3; bases outside the gene matches: 10. This chain's CDR3 is CASSPRLGQGYYNEQFF. CDR3 bases: TGTGCCAGCTCACCGCGACTTGGACAGGGATACTACAATGAGCAGTTCTTC. The variable domain in full, completed from reference TRBV18 and TRBJ2-1, reads NAGVMQNPRHLVRRRGQEARLRCSPMKGHSHVYWYRQLPEEGLKFMVYLQKENIIDESGMPKERFSAEFPKEGPSILRIQQVVRGDSAAYFCASSPRLGQGYYNEQFFGPGTRLTVL.

As DNA, the CDR3 is TGTGCCAGCAGTCTCTTCCAGGGAGGCGAGCAGTACTTC. It specifies CASSLFQGGEQYF. The chain joins TRBV6-5 to TRBJ2-7, with a tentative D call TRBD2 (6 bases). Per germline, CDR1 MNHEY and CDR2 SVGAGI. The CDR3 runs 13 residues. Trimming pared 5 bases from V and 6 bases from J, leaving 14 bases between.

The chain joins TRBV28 to TRBJ1-1, with 9 bases fitting TRBD1. The germline CDR1 and CDR2 sequences are MDHEN and SYDVKM. The CDR3 is 14 amino acids. The V segment lost 6 bases and the J segment 5 bases; nucleotides outside the gene matches: 7. The CDR3 DNA sequence: TGTGCCAGCAGCCCGGACAGGGGCAGGACTGAAGCTTTCTTT. Translated: CASSPDRGRTEAFF.